Presented here are 14 T cell receptor beta chains from one specimen sequenced in a study of OX40 agonist ivuxolimab in advanced cancers. This table comes from immunoSEQ multiplex PCR, and its TCRdb copy is limited to in-frame clones, with some not included. Of 60,000 to 65,000 clones in the sample, around 89% were seen once. Here the sequenced sample was CD4+ or CD8+ T cells sorted from blood, taken in a trial of the OX40 agonist ivuxolimab. All receptors derive from an adult with an advanced solid tumor such as melanoma, head and neck, liver or kidney cancer.

The chain carries TRBV5-4 and TRBJ2-2; the D gene is possibly TRBD1 (5 bases). V was pared by 4 bases and J by 6 bases, with 10 bases between. CDR1 is SGHNT, CDR2 YYREEE, per germline (reference sequence). The length of the CDR3 is 13 residues. CDR3: CASSTPGSGELFF. The CDR3 DNA reads TGTGCCAGCAGCACCCCAGGGTCCGGGGAGCTGTTTTTT.

The CDR3 is CASSTRDRGWNTGELFF. CDR3 nucleotides: TGTGCCAGTAGTACAAGGGACAGGGGGTGGAACACCGGGGAGCTGTTTTTT. J is TRBJ2-2 and V is TRBV19, with TRBD1 matching over 11 bases. The CDR3 is 17 amino acids. Trimming at V came to 4 bases and at J to 1 base, leaving 5 bases not matched to a gene. In germline, CDR1 is LNHDA, CDR2 SQIVND (reference sequence).

The chain is built from TRBV29-1 and TRBJ2-5; D is perhaps TRBD1 (6 bases). The J call may be incorrect, as the DNA end agrees better with TRBJ2-7. Germline-derived CDR1 and CDR2 are SQVTM and ANQGSEA. The CDR3 consists of 13 residues. The CDR3 sequence: CSALTGGFYEQYF. The CDR3, as DNA: TGCAGCGCTCTGACAGGAGGTTTTTACGAGCAGTACTTC.

The chain joins TRBV4-1 to TRBJ1-3, with TRBD1 matching 9 bases. V dropped 3 bases and J dropped 0; count of bases not matched to a gene: 3. The germline V gene encodes CDR1 MGHRA and CDR2 YSYEKL. CDR3 length: 16 residues. The CDR3 spells CASSQGQGLSGNTIYF. The DNA for the CDR3 is TGCGCCAGCAGCCAGGGACAGGGACTCTCTGGAAACACCATATATTTT.

The chain joins TRBV28 to TRBJ2-7; maybe TRBD1 (5 bases). V lost 1 base to trimming and J lost 3 bases, with 7 bases between them. Germline V lookup: CDR1 MDHEN, CDR2 SYDVKM. The CDR3 is 13 amino acids. The CDR3 here is CASSLSGFYEQYF. The CDR3 DNA reads as TGTGCCAGCAGTTTATCAGGGTTCTACGAGCAGTACTTC.

The chain couples TRBV19 to TRBJ1-1; perhaps TRBD1 as D (5 bases). Trimming took off 4 bases at V and 7 bases at J, with 10 bases between the two ends. Germline loops: CDR1 LNHDA, CDR2 SQIVND (reference sequence). The CDR3 is 12 residues long. The CDR3, as DNA: TGTGCCAGTAGTAGGTTCCAGGGTGAAGCTTTCTTT. Its translation is CASSRFQGEAFF. The whole variable domain, remainder taken from reference TRBV19 and TRBJ1-1, is DGGITQSPKYLFRKEGQNVTLSCEQNLNHDAMYWYRQDPGQGLRLIYYSQIVNDFQKGDIAEGYSVSREKKESFPLTVTSAQKNPTAFYLCASSRFQGEAFFGQGTRLTVV.

The rearrangement joins TRBV7-2 to TRBJ2-3, with 9 bases matching TRBD2. Germline V lookup: CDR1 SGHTA, CDR2 FQGNSA. The CDR3 contains 17 residues. V dropped 6 bases and J dropped 3; count of bases not matched to a gene: 13. Written as DNA, the CDR3 is TGTGCCAGCAGACCCCGTCTTGGTGCGGGAGGGACAGATACGCAGTATTTT. It encodes CASRPRLGAGGTDTQYF.

The chain carries TRBV5-5 and TRBJ2-7; no clear D. Germline V gives CDR1 SGHKS, CDR2 YYEKEE (reference sequence). The CDR3 is 14 amino acids. V was shortened by 2 bases and J by 1 base, with 10 bases between the two germline ends. CDR3 amino acids: CASSLPLQSYEQYF. The DNA for the CDR3 is TGTGCCAGCAGCTTACCACTACAATCCTACGAGCAGTACTTC.

The rearrangement joins TRBV7-9 to TRBJ2-3; 8 bases match TRBD2. The CDR3 runs 14 residues. The junction had 3 bases not matched to a gene; V was cut back by 2 bases and J by 5 bases. Per the germline V gene, CDR1 is SEHNR and CDR2 is FQNEAQ (reference sequence). CDR3 bases: TGTGCCAGCAGCTTAAGTCTAGCGGGAGATACGCAGTATTTT. Its translation is CASSLSLAGDTQYF.

The chain recombines TRBV5-6 with TRBJ2-7; tentative D call: TRBD2 (6 bases). The V and J ends lost 0 bases and 0 bases respectively, with 19 bases between them. This CDR3 region has 18 residues. The germline V gene encodes CDR1 SGHDT and CDR2 YYEEEE. CDR3 bases: TGTGCCAGCAGCTTGGGGGGCCTCGGGAGCTCGAGCTCCTACGAGCAGTACTTC. This gives the protein CASSLGGLGSSSSYEQYF.

This chain links TRBV5-6 with TRBJ2-5; 7 bases are a match to TRBD2. This CDR3 region has 15 residues. Trimming took 0 bases from V and 3 from J; bases not matched to a gene: 5. Germline CDR1 SGHDT, CDR2 YYEEEE. CDR3 nucleotide sequence: TGTGCCAGCAGCTTGGCGCGGGGGTGGGAAGAGACCCAGTACTTC. This sequence encodes CASSLARGWEETQYF.

The rearrangement links TRBV29-1 to TRBJ1-2, with a weak D call TRBD1 (5 bases). V was cut by 4 bases and J by 2 bases, with 14 bases left in between. Germline CDR1 and CDR2: SQVTM and ANQGSEA. The CDR3 is 14 amino acids. This CDR3 reads CSVAPDAGNYGYTF. The CDR3 DNA reads TGCAGCGTTGCACCGGACGCAGGGAACTATGGCTACACCTTC.

This clone was detected a few times. The chain has TRBV29-1 and TRBJ1-1; D is possibly TRBD1 (6 bases). CDR1 and CDR2 (germline): SQVTM, ANQGSEA. This CDR3 contains 12 residues. Between the trimmed V and J ends, which lost 4 bases and 4 bases, there was a span of 10 bases. CDR3 region: CSVATGSTEAFF. The CDR3 DNA is TGCAGCGTTGCCACAGGGTCCACTGAAGCTTTCTTT.

The rearrangement joins TRBV2 to TRBJ2-1; D gene uncertain. V was pared by 4 bases and J by 4 bases, with 8 bases between. The CDR3 totals 13 residues. Per germline, CDR1 SNHLY and CDR2 FYNNEI. The CDR3 reads CASSVRSYNEQFF. CDR3 bases: TGTGCCAGCAGTGTAAGGTCGTACAATGAGCAGTTCTTC.